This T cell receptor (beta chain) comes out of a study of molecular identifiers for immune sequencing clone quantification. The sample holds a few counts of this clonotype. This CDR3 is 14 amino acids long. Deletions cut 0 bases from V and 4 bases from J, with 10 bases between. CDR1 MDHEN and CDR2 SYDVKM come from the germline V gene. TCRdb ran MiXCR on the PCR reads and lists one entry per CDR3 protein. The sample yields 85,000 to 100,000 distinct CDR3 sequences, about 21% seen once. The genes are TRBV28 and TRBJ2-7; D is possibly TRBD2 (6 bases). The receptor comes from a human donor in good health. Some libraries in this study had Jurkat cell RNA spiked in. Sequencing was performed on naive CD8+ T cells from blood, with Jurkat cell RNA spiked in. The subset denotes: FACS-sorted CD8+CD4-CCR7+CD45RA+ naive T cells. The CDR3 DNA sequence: TGTGCCAGCAGTTTATGGGGGGAGGTATACGAGCAGTACTTC. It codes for CASSLWGEVYEQYF.